This TCR beta chain was identified in a study of CD8+ T cells in alopecia areata. This clone was found once. RNA extraction was followed by reverse transcription into cDNA, which acted as the sequencing template. This table comes from immunoSEQ multiplex PCR, and its TCRdb copy is limited to in-frame clones, with some not included. The sample holds 150,000 or so clones; about nine tenths are singletons and the top ten take more than 12%. The CDR3 is made up of 14 amino acids. The V gene lost 2 bases and the J gene lost 0 bases, with 8 bases spanning the gap. Germline V gene sequence: CDR1 SGHTA, CDR2 FQGNSA. Collected material from alopecia areata patients comprised lesional scalp punch biopsies and peripheral blood.

The rearrangement links TRBV7-2 to TRBJ2-7; D gene uncertain. The source of this sequence is a human donor with alopecia areata. Source: CD8+ T cells sorted from blood, taken at week 0. The CDR3 is CASSLFGNSYEQYF. In nucleotides, the CDR3 is TGTGCCAGCAGCTTATTTGGGAACTCCTACGAGCAGTACTTC.